The rows below give T cell receptor beta chains drawn from one sample of a study of blood T cell repertoires in COVID-19. Clones were read by immunoSEQ multiplex PCR, and TCRdb kept only the in-frame ones, dropping some. The sample yields roughly 340,000 clones, around 92% seen once. The sequenced sample consisted of peripheral blood. The receptor source for this set is a woman under 40 with COVID-19, enrolled during active disease. CDR3s include the opening cysteine and the closing phenylalanine or tryptophan. The D gene is left open where the match is weak. Size is stated for part of the rows, as once, few or many counts, or as a class when the clone is expanded.

j_call clone_size d_call v_call cdr3_nt cdr3_aa
TRBJ1-4 NA TRBD1 TRBV12-5 TGTGCTAGTGGTTTCAGGGACAGACCTCGGGCCGCTAATGAAAAACTGTTTTTT CASGFRDRPRAANEKLFF
TRBJ2-1 few TRBD1 TRBV28 TGTGCCAGCAGAAGTATTCACTCCGGGACAGGGGTCTACAATGAGCAGTTCTTC CASRSIHSGTGVYNEQFF
TRBJ1-1 NA TRBD1 TRBV6-5 TGTGCCAGCAGCTGGACAGGGTCGAACACTGAAGCTTTCTTT CASSWTGSNTEAFF
TRBJ1-1 NA NA TRBV6-5 TGTGCCGTGGGGGGGCAGCCGCTGAACACTGAAGCTTTCTTT CAVGGQPLNTEAFF
TRBJ2-3 once NA TRBV27 TGTGCCAGCAGTTTATTGGGCGGGGTTAGCACAGATACGCAGTATTTT CASSLLGGVSTDTQYF
TRBJ2-1 NA TRBD1 TRBV6-2/TRBV6-3 TGTGCCAGCAGTTCATACAGGGGGAGGAATGAGCAGTTCTTC CASSSYRGRNEQFF
TRBJ1-5 NA TRBD1 TRBV5-8 TGTGCCAGCACCCACAGGGGCACTTATCAGCCCCAGCATTTT CASTHRGTYQPQHF
TRBJ2-3 once NA TRBV27 TGTGCCAGCAGTCACTCGGGCGGGCTATACACAGATACGCAGTATTTT CASSHSGGLYTDTQYF
TRBJ1-1 NA NA TRBV28 TGTGCCAGCAGTCAGGTAGAGAACACTGAAGCTTTCTTT CASSQVENTEAFF
TRBJ2-6 NA NA TRBV4-3 TGCGCCAGCAGCCAAGGAGGTCGGGGGATAGCTGGGGCCAACGTCCTGACTTTC CASSQGGRGIAGANVLTF
TRBJ2-5 NA TRBD2 TRBV6-2/TRBV6-3 TGTGCCAGCAGTTACGGGACTAGCGGGGGGGCGGAGACCCAGTACTTC CASSYGTSGGAETQYF
TRBJ1-5 NA NA TRBV11-3 TGTGCCAGCTCCAAGGGAGGGGATCAGCCCCAGCATTTT CASSKGGDQPQHF
TRBJ2-1 NA NA TRBV7-6 TGTGCCAGCAGCTCAAGGGGGTCGAGCGGGAACAATGAGCAGTTCTTC CASSSRGSSGNNEQFF
TRBJ2-1 NA TRBD2 TRBV2 TGTGCCGGCGGAGGACTAGCGCAGTTCTTC CAGGGLAQFF
TRBJ1-1 NA TRBD1 TRBV11-2 TGTGCCAGCAGCTTATCTCCTGGACAGGGAAACACTGAAGCTTTCTTT CASSLSPGQGNTEAFF
TRBJ1-4 NA NA TRBV9 TGTGCCAGCAGCGTCAAATCAACTAATGAAAAACTGTTTTTT CASSVKSTNEKLFF
TRBJ1-1 NA TRBD1 TRBV10-1 TGCGCCAGCAGCCCCGGGACAGGGTTGGACACTGAAGCTTTCTTT CASSPGTGLDTEAFF
TRBJ1-4 NA TRBD1 TRBV7-6 TGTGCCATACCTGACCGACAGGGAGAAAAACTGTTTTTT CAIPDRQGEKLFF
TRBJ1-1 few TRBD1 TRBV6-5 TGTGCCAGCAGGATCGACAGGGCCAGTAGGGATTCGTTT CASRIDRASRDSF
TRBJ2-1 NA TRBD2 TRBV7-9 TGTGCCAGCAGCACTTTTAACGGCGTTGGACTAGCGGGGGGTGAGCAGTTCTTC CASSTFNGVGLAGGEQFF
TRBJ2-5 NA NA TRBV25-1 TGTGCCAGCGTCACTCGGGGGGCGGGAGAGACCCAGTACTTC CASVTRGAGETQYF
TRBJ2-2 NA NA TRBV7-7 TGTGCTAGCAGCCCGAAAACTGAGGAACTTACCGGGGAGCTGTTTTTT CASSPKTEELTGELFF
TRBJ2-7 NA TRBD1 TRBV18 TGTGCCAGCTCCCCGGGACAGCTCTACGAGCAGTACTTC CASSPGQLYEQYF
TRBJ2-5 NA TRBD1 TRBV16 TGTGCCAGCAGCCGATCGACAGGGGAATGGGAGACCCAGTACTTC CASSRSTGEWETQYF
TRBJ1-2 NA TRBD1 TRBV11-2 TGTGCCAGCAGCTTAAGGACAGGGGATTCCGGCTACACCTTC CASSLRTGDSGYTF
TRBJ2-5 NA NA TRBV6-5 TGTGCCAGCAGCCGTGGGACTCTCCAAGAGACCCAGTACTTC CASSRGTLQETQYF
TRBJ1-1 NA TRBD1 TRBV19 TGTGCCAGCTTTGGGACAGGGCACACTGAAGCTTTCTTT CASFGTGHTEAFF
TRBJ2-5 NA NA TRBV21-1 TGTGCCAGCAGCGTTATCGGGGGGATTCGCGGGACCCAGTACTTC CASSVIGGIRGTQYF
TRBJ1-5 NA TRBD1 TRBV5-6 TGTGCCAGCAGTTGGACAGGGAGCAATCAGCCCCAGCATTTT CASSWTGSNQPQHF
TRBJ2-1 NA TRBD2 TRBV4-3 TGCGCCAGCAGCCAAGGGGGCCCTAGCGGGGGTGCCTACAATGAGCAGTTCTTC CASSQGGPSGGAYNEQFF
TRBJ2-1 once TRBD2 TRBV5-1 TGCGCCAGCAGCTTGGGACTAGCGGACTGGAGCTCCTACAATGAGCAGTTCTTC CASSLGLADWSSYNEQFF
TRBJ2-7 NA TRBD1 TRBV6-4 TGTGCCAGCAGGGACAGGGAGTACGAGCAGTACTTC CASRDREYEQYF
TRBJ2-7 once NA TRBV27 TGTGCCAGCAGCCCGGACAGACGCGAGCAGTACTTC CASSPDRREQYF
TRBJ1-6 NA TRBD1 TRBV15 TGTGCCACCAGCAGAGCCGGGACAGGGGATTCACCCCTCCACTTT CATSRAGTGDSPLHF
TRBJ2-3 NA TRBD2 TRBV4-3 TGCGCCAGCAGCCACGGGGGGTCCCCTAGCACAGATACGCAGTATTTT CASSHGGSPSTDTQYF
TRBJ2-1 NA NA TRBV7-9 TGTGCCAGCAGCCTATCCCGGGAAACCCCTGCCTACAATGAGCAGTTCTTC CASSLSRETPAYNEQFF
TRBJ2-5 NA NA TRBV6-2/TRBV6-3 TGTGCCAGCAGTGCCCTGCGGGCACAAGAGACCCAGTACTTC CASSALRAQETQYF
TRBJ2-7 NA NA TRBV20-1 TGCAGTGCTAGTCTCCAGACACCTGCCCTCTACGAGCAGTACTTC CSASLQTPALYEQYF
TRBJ2-1 NA NA TRBV5-8 TGTGCCAGCAGCTATGTTAGCTCCTACTACAATGAGCAGTTCTTC CASSYVSSYYNEQFF
TRBJ2-7 NA NA TRBV27 TGTGCCAGCAGTTGGGGGGGGGCCTCCTCCTACGAGCAGTACTTC CASSWGGASSYEQYF
TRBJ2-2 NA NA TRBV15 TGTGCCACGAGCAAGCGGGACACCGGGGAGCTGTTTTTT CATSKRDTGELFF
TRBJ2-1 NA NA TRBV4-1 TGCGCCAGCAGCCAGACACACCTCCTCGGATACAATGAGCAGTTCTTC CASSQTHLLGYNEQFF
TRBJ1-5 once NA TRBV12-3/TRBV12-4 TGTGCCAGCAGCCTGAGAGGGAATCAGCCCCAGCATTTT CASSLRGNQPQHF
TRBJ2-1 NA TRBD1 TRBV10-3 TGTGCCATCAGTGCAGGGGACAGGGGGCTCAATGAGCAGTTCTTC CAISAGDRGLNEQFF
TRBJ1-6 NA TRBD1 TRBV6-5 TGTGCCAGCAGTTACGCCAGGACAGGGTGGGGTATTCCCCTCCACTTT CASSYARTGWGIPLHF
TRBJ2-2 NA TRBD2 TRBV7-9 TGTGCCAGCAGCTTCCTAGCGGGAGTCCCCGGGGAGCTGTTTTTT CASSFLAGVPGELFF
TRBJ2-1 NA NA TRBV29-1 TGCAGCGTTGTGCCTAGCGCCAATGAGCAGTTCTTC CSVVPSANEQFF
TRBJ1-1 few NA TRBV5-1 TGCGCCAGCAGCTTGGGCAGGGACACTGAAGCTTTCTTT CASSLGRDTEAFF
TRBJ1-6 NA TRBD1 TRBV11-2 TGTGCCAGCAGCCCCGGACAGGTTGATAATTCACCCCTCCACTTT CASSPGQVDNSPLHF
TRBJ2-2 NA NA TRBV7-7 TGTGCTAGCAGCGAGGGACACTGGAACACCGGGGAGCTGTTTTTT CASSEGHWNTGELFF
TRBJ2-5 NA TRBD1 TRBV5-6 TGTGCCAGCAGCTGGGGCATCGGCTTCGGACAGGGGGCGAGAGAGACCCAGTACTTC CASSWGIGFGQGARETQYF
TRBJ1-1 NA NA TRBV6-2/TRBV6-3 TGTGCCAGCAGTTCAGGGAAGAACACTGAAGCTTTCTTT CASSSGKNTEAFF
TRBJ1-1 NA NA TRBV7-2 TGTGCCAGCAGCTTACTGAGGGAAACTGAAGCTTTCTTT CASSLLRETEAFF
TRBJ2-6 NA NA TRBV2 TGTGCCAGCAGTGACAGCTCTGGGGCCAACGTCCTGACTTTC CASSDSSGANVLTF
TRBJ2-7 NA TRBD2 TRBV7-2 TGTGCCAGCAGCCTCGGACTAGCGGGGAGCTACGAGCAGTACTTC CASSLGLAGSYEQYF
TRBJ1-6 NA NA TRBV27 TGTGCCAGCAGTTCCCGGGATTCTTCACCCCTCCACTTT CASSSRDSSPLHF
TRBJ2-1 NA TRBD2 TRBV7-2 TGTGCCAGCAACAATTTTGCGGGGGGGATCAATGAGCAGTTCTTC CASNNFAGGINEQFF